This T cell receptor (beta chain) was recovered during a study of T-cell memory formation after mild COVID-19. Study overall: For the most part, TCR clusters were specific to one donor. Study outcomes and limitations: Balance between CD4 and CD8 was seen in clones contracting day 15 to 85, and a CD4+ lean was seen in later expanders. Researchers report contracting CD4+ clones mostly in CM and EM, with CD8+ clones in EMRA.

The TCR alpha and TCR beta cDNA libraries, bearing sample barcodes and UMIs, were generated by 5'RACE using constant-segment primers. TCRdb independently ran MiXCR on the 5' RACE reads; one entry per CDR3 protein. The table shows 550,000 to 700,000 distinct CDR3 sequences, with 17% occurring only once. The CDR3 covers 15 residues. Per germline, CDR1 SGHRS and CDR2 YFSETQ. With 4 bases clipped from V and 3 bases from J, the junction kept 9 bases outside the gene matches. Details on this clonotype: The antigen remains undetermined.

The V call is TRBV5-1, the J call TRBJ2-5, with TRBD2 matching over 7 bases. The sequence was obtained from an adult woman who had mild COVID-19 (a few samples of this study predate the infection). Cell type and time point are not known. The sequencing sample was made of PBMCs or a T cell subset sorted from them (not recorded which). For the CDR3, the DNA is TGCGCCAGCAGCCCGATGGCTAGCGGAAAAGAGACCCAGTACTTC. This codes for CASSPMASGKETQYF.